The entry below gives a single TCR beta chain sequence along with its context. Antigen: not known. V lost 3 bases and J 6 bases, leaving 14 bases between the germline ends. Germline assignment: CDR1 GTSNPN and CDR2 SVGIG (reference sequence). CDR3 size: 13 residues. The source of the sample is a study of T cell responses to AZD1222 COVID-19 vaccine. Study-wide points: Epitopes outside B.1.351 and B.1.1.7 mutated regions reportedly drew nearly half of spike TCRs. Spike was spanned by vaccine-associated CD4 TCRs, which were dominant at 160-218 and 743-854. At baseline, just five to seven AZD1222 recipients tested seropositive.

TCRdb keeps only in-frame clones here, not all; method: immunoSEQ multiplex PCR. Here the sample spans about 180,000 clones, roughly 92% being singletons. V is TRBV30 and J is TRBJ1-2; the D gene is possibly TRBD1 (5 bases). The starting material was peripheral blood, obtained 28 days after the second AZD1222 dose. The TCR comes from an adult who received the AZD1222 COVID-19 vaccine. CDR3 sequence reads: CAWRSGRGNGYTF. The CDR3 DNA reads TGTGCCTGGAGATCCGGGAGGGGAAATGGCTACACCTTC.